Following are 21 T cell receptor beta chains from one sample sequenced in a study of T cell changes during pregnancy in multiple sclerosis. Some clones are missing from TCRdb's copy, which holds only in-frame ones; the method was immunoSEQ multiplex PCR. The table shows 30,000 to 45,000 clones, with about nine tenths occurring only once. The sample was CD8+ T cells from peripheral blood mononuclear cells, taken before pregnancy. The receptors were gathered from a female donor with multiple sclerosis, enrolled in a pregnancy study.

This chain connects TRBV10-2 to TRBJ2-7, with TRBD2 identical over 13 bases. CDR1 is WSHSY, CDR2 SAAADI, per germline. CDR3 length: 17 residues. Unmatched junction bases numbered 9, after V lost 6 bases and J lost 1 base. The CDR3 DNA follows: TGCGCCAGCAGGACCGGGACTAGCGGGAAGCCATCCTACGAGCAGTACTTC. Protein: CASRTGTSGKPSYEQYF.

This chain uses TRBV6-5 with TRBJ1-3; D not certain. V was cut by 2 bases and J by 0 bases, with 8 bases left in between. This CDR3 is built from 15 residues. Per the germline V gene, CDR1 is MNHEY and CDR2 is SVGAGI. CDR3 amino acids: CASSYDSTSGNTIYF. CDR3 nucleotide sequence: TGTGCCAGCAGTTACGACTCCACCTCTGGAAACACCATATATTTT.

V usage is TRBV7-8 and J usage is TRBJ2-5; 11 bases match TRBD2. CDR1 and CDR2 from the germline V gene are SGHVS and FQNEAQ. CDR3 length: 15 amino acids. V shed 5 bases and J 6 bases; nucleotides not matched to a gene: 8. The CDR3 protein is CASSPTSGSRKTQYF. In nucleotides, the CDR3 is TGTGCCAGCAGCCCTACTAGCGGGAGCAGGAAGACCCAGTACTTC.

The V call is TRBV11-2, the J call TRBJ1-2; D may be TRBD1 (5 bases). Between the trimmed V and J ends, which lost 1 base and 0 bases, there was a span of 12 bases. Germline CDR1 and CDR2: SGHAT and FQNNGV. The CDR3 runs to 16 residues. CDR3 bases: TGTGCCAGCAGCTTAGGGGGCCCTACTCCTAACTATGGCTACACCTTC. Translated, it gives CASSLGGPTPNYGYTF.

This chain connects TRBV2 to TRBJ2-3; TRBD2 matches 13 bases. Germline V gene lookup returns CDR1 SNHLY and CDR2 FYNNEI. V shed 6 bases, J shed 4 bases, and the junction held 4 bases outside the gene matches. This CDR3 is built from 15 residues. CDR3 in amino acids: CASRETSGGADTQYF. The CDR3 region has the DNA TGTGCCAGCAGGGAAACTAGCGGGGGGGCAGATACGCAGTATTTT.

The chain is built from TRBV5-1 and TRBJ1-1; 10 bases are shared with TRBD1. CDR1 is SGHRS, CDR2 YFSETQ, per germline. The trim removed 5 bases at V and 6 bases at J, leaving 16 bases unmatched. The CDR3 has 17 amino acids. CDR3 in DNA: TGCGCCAGCAGTGACAGGGGGCGTTTGGGGCTGGGGGCTGAAGCTTTCTTT. As protein: CASSDRGRLGLGAEAFF.

CDR3 nucleotide sequence: TGTGCCAGCAGCCAGGGAAGCAATCAGCCCCAGCATTTT. Residues: CASSQGSNQPQHF. The J gene is TRBJ1-5, the V gene TRBV6-4; perhaps TRBD1 as D (5 bases). V was shortened by 6 bases and J by 1 base, with 7 bases between the two germline ends. CDR3 size: 13 residues. The germline CDR1 and CDR2 sequences are MRHNA and SNTAGT.

The CDR3 nucleotides read TGTGCCAGCAGCTTAAAGTCGACACAGGAGCAGTTCTTC. Amino acid sequence: CASSLKSTQEQFF. The chain uses TRBV7-9 and TRBJ2-1; D not certain. Deletions cut 2 bases from V and 10 bases from J, with 12 bases between. The CDR3 length is 13 residues. CDR1 and CDR2 from the germline V gene are SEHNR and FQNEAQ (reference sequence).

V is TRBV28 and J is TRBJ1-5; D unresolved. CDR1 and CDR2 (germline): MDHEN, SYDVKM. The CDR3 has 15 amino acids. Between the trimmed V and J ends, which lost 6 bases and 1 base, there was a span of 13 bases. As DNA, the CDR3 is TGTGCCAGCAGGCCAAAGGCCGGGAGCAATCAGCCCCAGCATTTT. Translation gives CASRPKAGSNQPQHF.

V is TRBV4-1 and J is TRBJ2-1; unclear D gene. The V end lost 6 bases, the J end lost 0 bases, and 9 bases lay between the germline ends. This CDR3 is built from 14 residues. CDR1 and CDR2 (germline): MGHRA, YSYEKL. The CDR3 here is CASSQYYSYNEQFF. CDR3 nucleotides: TGCGCCAGCAGTCAATACTACTCCTACAATGAGCAGTTCTTC.

This clone was observed once. The CDR3 DNA follows: TGCGCCAGCAGCTTCAAACAGACGAACACTGAAGCTTTCTTT. Its translation is CASSFKQTNTEAFF. The chain employs TRBV5-1 and TRBJ1-1; D gene unclear. V lost 2 bases, J lost 1 base, and 9 bases lay in between. The germline V gene has CDR1 SGHRS and CDR2 YFSETQ. This CDR3 has 14 amino acids.

V usage is TRBV9 and J usage is TRBJ1-1; D remains ambiguous. The germline CDR1 and CDR2 sequences are SGDLS and YYNGEE. The CDR3 totals 13 residues. V shed 4 bases and J shed 7 bases, with 14 bases lying between them. CDR3 region: CASSSGLNGEAFF. For the CDR3, the DNA is TGTGCCAGCAGCTCCGGGTTGAACGGTGAAGCTTTCTTT.

This chain connects TRBV2 to TRBJ2-5; tentative D call: TRBD1 (6 bases). The CDR3 covers 15 residues. The V end was cut by 6 bases, the J end by 7 bases, with 21 bases between. From germline, CDR1 is SNHLY and CDR2 FYNNEI. The chain's CDR3 is CASRRPDSARGTQYF. CDR3 bases: TGTGCCAGCAGGCGCCCGGACAGCGCCCGGGGGACCCAGTACTTC.

This clone was counted once. This CDR3 is CASSFGGSGGGYTF. Written as DNA, the CDR3 is TGTGCCAGCAGTTTCGGGGGTTCTGGAGGTGGCTACACCTTC. V and J are TRBV28 and TRBJ1-2, with TRBD1 as a possible D gene (5 bases). CDR3 length: 14 amino acids. Germline-derived CDR1 and CDR2 are MDHEN and SYDVKM. V lost 3 bases and J 7 bases, leaving 15 bases between the germline ends.

V gene TRBV5-5 combines with J gene TRBJ2-5, with 12 positions matching TRBD1. Germline V lookup: CDR1 SGHKS, CDR2 YYEKEE (reference sequence). Germline trimming cut 4 bases from V and 5 bases from J; bases unmatched to any gene: 6. The CDR3 has 15 amino acids. The CDR3: CASSPGTGGGETQYF. The CDR3 nucleotides are TGTGCCAGCAGCCCGGGGACAGGGGGCGGGGAGACCCAGTACTTC.

The chain combines TRBV6-1 with TRBJ2-3; 11 bases map to TRBD2. Germline CDR1 reads MNHNS; CDR2 reads SASEGT. The CDR3 extends over 15 amino acids. The trim removed 3 bases at V and 1 base at J, leaving 0 bases unmatched. The CDR3 DNA follows: TGTGCCAGCAGTGAGGGACTAGCGGGCACAGATACGCAGTATTTT. Translated, it gives CASSEGLAGTDTQYF.

The V call is TRBV5-1, the J call TRBJ2-5, with 7 bases aligning to TRBD1. This CDR3 is 17 amino acids long. Germline CDR1 and CDR2: SGHRS and YFSETQ. V gave up 4 bases and J gave up 1 base; unmatched junction bases: 13. The CDR3 sequence is CASSLRPGQNFQETQYF. CDR3 coding DNA: TGCGCCAGCAGCCTGCGCCCGGGACAGAATTTCCAAGAGACCCAGTACTTC.

This chain joins TRBV28 and TRBJ1-1, with D maybe TRBD1 (5 bases). This CDR3 region has 17 residues. Trimming stripped 3 bases from V and 7 bases from J, with 24 bases between. Germline CDR1 reads MDHEN; CDR2 reads SYDVKM. DNA for the CDR3: TGTGCCAGCAGTTTGCCAGACACAGGATATGGACCCCTTGAAGCTTTCTTT. Residues: CASSLPDTGYGPLEAFF.

The chain uses TRBV29-1 and TRBJ2-7, with TRBD1 matching 8 bases. Germline assignment: CDR1 SQVTM and CDR2 ANQGSEA. V shed 7 bases, J shed 0 bases, and the junction held 11 bases outside the gene matches. The CDR3 has 15 amino acids. Here the CDR3 reads CSAQTTGVDSYEQYF. Here the CDR3 DNA reads TGCAGCGCCCAAACGACAGGGGTTGACTCCTACGAGCAGTACTTC.

This CDR3 reads CASSLDGPYRADLYGYTF. CDR3 bases: TGTGCCAGCAGCTTGGACGGGCCTTACAGGGCCGACCTTTATGGCTACACCTTC. This rearrangement joins TRBV5-4 to TRBJ1-2, with D perhaps TRBD1 (6 bases). The V gene lost 0 bases and the J gene lost 5 bases, with 23 bases spanning the gap. The CDR3 runs 18 residues. Germline assignment: CDR1 SGHNT and CDR2 YYREEE (reference sequence).

The V call is TRBV15, the J call TRBJ2-1, with 9 bases matching TRBD1. The CDR3 sequence is 16 residues long. Trimming cost V 0 bases and J 5 bases; bases outside gene matches: 5. Per germline, CDR1 LNHNV and CDR2 YYDKDF (reference sequence). The DNA for the CDR3 is TGTGCCACCAGCAGAGAAAGGACAGGGGTGAACAATGAGCAGTTCTTC. As protein: CATSRERTGVNNEQFF.